A single sample is the source of the 18 T cell receptor beta chains below, sequenced in a study of CD8+CD57+ T cells in acquired aplastic anemia. Investigators profiled TCR beta VDJ and CDR3 from genomic DNA template. TCRdb used MiXCR to reprocess the reads, holding one entry per CDR3 protein. The data contain around 500,000 distinct CDR3 sequences, roughly 34% of them singletons. Patients picked for sequencing had shown CD8+CD57+ cell expansion detected by flow cytometry. Material: sorted CD4+, CD8+, or CD8+CD57+ T cells (not recorded which) from PBMCs. Receptors were obtained from a human donor with aplastic anemia.

V usage is TRBV10-3 and J usage is TRBJ2-2, with D possibly being TRBD1 or TRBD2 (6 bases each). This CDR3 comprises 15 residues. Germline values: CDR1 ENHRY, CDR2 SYGVKD. The ends were cut back, 8 bases at V and 2 bases at J, with 15 bases in the middle. Here the CDR3 reads CAIGGSGANTGELFF. The CDR3 region has the DNA TGTGCCATCGGAGGCTCGGGGGCAAACACCGGGGAGCTGTTTTTT.

This clonotype has just a few counts. V is TRBV20-1 and J is TRBJ1-1; the D is unclear. The V end was cut by 1 base, the J end by 1 base, with 10 bases between. The germline gives CDR1 DFQATT, CDR2 SNEGSKA (reference sequence). The CDR3 length is 14 residues. CDR3 in amino acids: CSARGLKGNTEAFF. DNA of the CDR3: TGCAGTGCTAGAGGGCTTAAGGGGAACACTGAAGCTTTCTTT.

The rearrangement joins TRBV7-8 to TRBJ2-2; 7 bases fit TRBD1. The CDR3 runs 16 residues. The germline V gene has CDR1 SGHVS and CDR2 FQNEAQ. Germline trimming cut 4 bases from V and 1 base from J; bases unmatched to any gene: 6. CDR3 amino acids: CASSSKRQGNTGELFF. As DNA, the CDR3 is TGTGCCAGCAGCTCTAAGCGACAGGGGAACACCGGGGAGCTGTTTTTT.

This clonotype was observed many times. This sequence joins TRBV19 and TRBJ1-5; TRBD1 matches 8 bases. This CDR3 has 18 residues. The germline CDR1 and CDR2 sequences are LNHDA and SQIVND (reference sequence). Trimming cost V 3 bases and J 0 bases; bases outside gene matches: 10. CDR3 sequence: CASSIHAGTGSSNQPQHF. The CDR3 coding sequence is TGTGCCAGTAGTATTCACGCCGGGACAGGTAGTAGCAATCAGCCCCAGCATTTT. Supplemented by reference TRBV19 and TRBJ1-5, the full variable domain reads DGGITQSPKYLFRKEGQNVTLSCEQNLNHDAMYWYRQDPGQGLRLIYYSQIVNDFQKGDIAEGYSVSREKKESFPLTVTSAQKNPTAFYLCASSIHAGTGSSNQPQHFGDGTRLSIL.

The chain combines TRBV10-2 with TRBJ1-4; 10 bases map to TRBD1. The germline V gene encodes CDR1 WSHSY and CDR2 SAAADI. J lost 10 bases, V lost 8 bases, and 10 bases had no gene match. This CDR3 has 14 residues. CDR3 sequence: CASAEDRGVVKLFF. The CDR3 DNA follows: TGCGCCAGCGCCGAGGACAGGGGGGTCGTAAAACTGTTTTTT.

This chain joins TRBV6-1 and TRBJ2-7; D remains unclear. The ends were cut back, 6 bases at V and 4 bases at J, with 16 bases in the middle. Germline V CDR1 and CDR2: MNHNS, SASEGT. This CDR3 comprises 14 residues. The CDR3, as DNA: TGTGCCAGCAGAAGAGCCTCCCCGGTATACGAGCAGTACTTC. Translated: CASRRASPVYEQYF.

This clonotype was observed many times. CDR3 amino acids: CASTRRVGHEQYF. Written as DNA, the CDR3 is TGTGCCAGCACGCGTCGAGTGGGCCACGAGCAGTACTTC. The J gene is TRBJ2-7, the V gene TRBV6-1; D unresolved. Trimming removed 7 bases at V and 5 bases at J, with 15 bases between. The CDR3 is 13 residues long. CDR1 and CDR2 (germline): MNHNS, SASEGT.

This clonotype appeared once. The V call is TRBV7-9, the J call TRBJ2-7; maybe TRBD1 (5 bases). From germline, CDR1 is SEHNR and CDR2 FQNEAQ (reference sequence). The CDR3 runs 12 residues. Trimming pared 8 bases from V and 7 bases from J, leaving 15 bases between. As DNA, the CDR3 is TGTGCCAGCCGCTATATTAGACAGGAGCAGTACTTC. Translated, it gives CASRYIRQEQYF.

This clonotype was found a few times. V and J are TRBV6-5 and TRBJ2-7; 10 bases match TRBD2. The length of the CDR3 is 15 residues. Germline CDR1 MNHEY, CDR2 SVGAGI. V lost 5 bases and J lost 6; bases outside the gene matches: 10. This CDR3 is CASSNRASGSTEQYF. CDR3 coding DNA: TGTGCCAGCAGTAACAGGGCTAGCGGGAGTACCGAGCAGTACTTC.

CDR3 bases: TGTGCCAGCAGCTTAGGGGGTGCAGGCTGGGAGACCCAGTACTTC. It specifies CASSLGGAGWETQYF. The chain employs TRBV7-2 and TRBJ2-5, with unresolved D. The CDR3 has 15 residues. The germline V gene has CDR1 SGHTA and CDR2 FQGNSA. With 1 base removed from V and 5 bases from J, the gap between germline ends came to 14 bases.

This clonotype was seen many times. This sequence joins TRBV10-3 and TRBJ1-5, with TRBD1 as a possible D gene (6 bases). Germline V gene data show CDR1 as ENHRY and CDR2 as SYGVKD. The CDR3 length is 14 residues. V was cut by 3 bases and J by 4 bases, with 10 bases left in between. The CDR3 nucleotides are TGTGCCATCAGTGATCTAGGGGGAAATCAGCCCCAGCATTTT. It specifies CAISDLGGNQPQHF.

In this sample, this clonotype turned up a few times. J is TRBJ1-1 and V is TRBV20-1; D not resolved. CDR3 length: 13 residues. The ends were cut back, 6 bases at V and 1 base at J, with 12 bases in the middle. The germline CDR1 and CDR2 sequences are DFQATT and SNEGSKA (reference sequence). The CDR3 region is CSAPIISNTEAFF. The DNA for the CDR3 is TGCAGTGCACCAATAATATCGAACACTGAAGCTTTCTTT.

This clonotype occurred a few times. The chain couples TRBV12-3 or TRBV12-4 to TRBJ1-1; 7 positions agree with TRBD1. J gave up 0 bases and V 7 bases, and 11 bases lay outside the gene matches. CDR3 size: 16 residues. CDR3 DNA sequence: TGTGCCAGCACCCACCGACAGGGACATATGAACACTGAAGCTTTCTTT. It yields the protein CASTHRQGHMNTEAFF.

Regarding this clonotype: Being one base from a much bigger clone, this may be a read error. This chain links TRBV19 with TRBJ1-5; 8 bases fit TRBD1. This CDR3 region has 15 residues. Germline CDR1 and CDR2: LNHDA and SQIVND (reference sequence). The CDR3 spells CASGIDGTGYQPQHF. The CDR3 bases are TGTGCCAGTGGTATAGACGGGACAGGCTATCAGCCCCAGCATTTT. Supplemented by reference TRBV19 and TRBJ1-5, the full variable domain reads DGGITQSPKYLFRKEGQNVTLSCEQNLNHDAMYWYRQDPGQGLRLIYYSQIVNDFQKGDIAEGYSVSREKKESFPLTVTSAQKNPTAFYLCASGIDGTGYQPQHFGDGTRLSIL.

This clonotype was seen many times. V gene TRBV19 combines with J gene TRBJ1-3; the D gene is possibly TRBD1 (5 bases). Germline lookup yields CDR1 LNHDA and CDR2 SQIVND (reference sequence). V lost 3 bases to trimming and J lost 2 bases, with 11 bases between them. This CDR3 has 15 amino acids. The CDR3 loop reads CASSIPGTPGNTIYF. The CDR3 nucleotides are TGTGCCAGTAGTATTCCTGGGACCCCTGGAAACACCATATATTTT. The full variable domain, with the rest looked up from reference TRBV19 and TRBJ1-3, is DGGITQSPKYLFRKEGQNVTLSCEQNLNHDAMYWYRQDPGQGLRLIYYSQIVNDFQKGDIAEGYSVSREKKESFPLTVTSAQKNPTAFYLCASSIPGTPGNTIYFGEGSWLTVV.

This clonotype was seen more than once but under ten times. This chain links TRBV27 with TRBJ1-2; D might be TRBD1 (6 bases). Germline loops: CDR1 MNHEY, CDR2 SMNVEV (reference sequence). The length of the CDR3 is 14 residues. With 6 bases removed from V and 4 bases from J, the gap between germline ends came to 15 bases. The CDR3 loop reads CASREPGQLYGYTF. CDR3 in DNA: TGTGCCAGCAGAGAGCCGGGACAACTCTATGGCTACACCTTC.

This clonotype was counted a few times. This sequence joins TRBV20-1 and TRBJ2-7, with TRBD1 matching 8 bases. Germline V lookup: CDR1 DFQATT, CDR2 SNEGSKA (reference sequence). This CDR3 contains 14 residues. The trim removed 1 base at V and 4 bases at J, leaving 6 bases unmatched. The CDR3 loop is CSARAPQGAYEQYF. For the CDR3, the DNA is TGCAGTGCTAGAGCCCCCCAGGGGGCTTACGAGCAGTACTTC.

Many counts were recorded for this clonotype. The chain is built from TRBV9 and TRBJ1-2; D gene ambiguous. CDR1 and CDR2 from the germline V gene are SGDLS and YYNGEE. V was shortened by 10 bases and J by 0 bases, with 16 bases between the two germline ends. The CDR3 is 14 amino acids. In nucleotides, the CDR3 is TGTGCCTCTTCCGCCGGAACGCCTAACTATGGCTACACCTTC. Its translation: CASSAGTPNYGYTF.